Reported below is one TCR beta chain. Its antigen is undetermined. The record originates from a study of T cell responses to AZD1222 COVID-19 vaccine. Findings and caveats of the study: The study found vaccine-associated CD4 TCRs spanning spike, dominant at 160-218 and 743-854.

Profiling relied on immunoSEQ multiplex PCR, and the TCRdb table lists in-frame clones only, not all of them. The table records 75,000 to 100,000 clones, approximately 84% of them present only once. V gave up 6 bases and J gave up 0 bases, with 8 bases separating them. The CDR3 totals 14 residues. Germline V gene lookup returns CDR1 LNHNV and CDR2 YYDKDF (reference sequence). The sequenced sample was peripheral blood, obtained on day 0 of AZD1222 vaccination. The genes are TRBV15 and TRBJ1-4; D ambiguous. This TCR derives from an adult in good health. The CDR3 loop reads CATSEATTNEKLFF. In DNA, the CDR3 is TGTGCCACCAGTGAGGCAACAACTAATGAAAAACTGTTTTTT.